This T cell receptor (beta chain) was found in a study of shared clonotypes between healthy human individuals. Sequencing was performed with immunoSEQ multiplex PCR; in TCRdb, only in-frame clones are kept and a portion is missing. Found here are a few million clones, approximately 93% of them singletons; the top ten hold around 0.4%. The sample holds one count of this clone. This CDR3 spans 16 amino acids. Trimming left V 0 bases short and J 5 bases short, with 16 bases between. Germline assignment: CDR1 SEHNR and CDR2 FQNEAQ (reference sequence). The chain joins TRBV7-9 to TRBJ1-2; weak D call: TRBD1 (5 bases). The sample comprised naive CD4+ T cells from PBMCs. Documented subset: CD45RA+ positively selected. The clonotype originates from a young man in good health. Some clones in this sample may be carry-over from other donors' samples. The DNA of the CDR3 is TGTGCCAGCAGCTTAGCGGGTCGGGACGGAGCGTATGGCTACACCTTC. Amino acid sequence: CASSLAGRDGAYGYTF. Full variable domain (rest looked up from reference TRBV7-9 and TRBJ1-2): DTGVSQNPRHKITKRGQNVTFRCDPISEHNRLYWYRQTLGQGPEFLTYFQNEAQLEKSRLLSDRFSAERPKGSFSTLEIQRTEQGDSAMYLCASSLAGRDGAYGYTFGSGTRLTVV.